A selection of T cell receptor beta chains follows, all from one sample in a study of OX40 agonist ivuxolimab in advanced cancers. The table came from immunoSEQ multiplex PCR; TCRdb's copy has only in-frame clones and leaves some out. This sample has approximately 15,000 clones, with roughly 77% found just once. This specimen was CD4+ or CD8+ T cells sorted from blood, taken in a trial of the OX40 agonist ivuxolimab. These receptors were taken from an adult with an advanced solid tumor such as melanoma, head and neck, liver or kidney cancer. Both conserved end residues are part of each CDR3. D genes are given only for firm matches. Some rows have no size entry. The others give once, few or many, or a class for an expanded clone.

size	J	V	D	DNA	CDR3
-	TRBJ2-7	TRBV28	-	TGTGCCAGCAGCCTCCCAGACTCGTACGAGCAGTACTTC	CASSLPDSYEQYF
-	TRBJ2-7	TRBV11-1	-	TGTGCCAGCAGCACAGGACTGACTTACGAGCAGTACTTC	CASSTGLTYEQYF
-	TRBJ2-2	TRBV29-1	-	TGCAGCGTTGAAGGTAGTAGTTACACCGGGGAGCTGTTTTTT	CSVEGSSYTGELFF
-	TRBJ1-6	TRBV6-6	-	TGTGCCAGCAGTTACTCGGAGGGAGAGAATTCACCCCTCCACTTT	CASSYSEGENSPLHF
-	TRBJ1-3	TRBV6-6	TRBD1	TGTGCCAGCAGCCGCGGACAGGGGGCTGGAAACACCATATATTTT	CASSRGQGAGNTIYF
-	TRBJ2-3	TRBV2	TRBD1	TGTGCCAGCAGTGCACAGGACAGGGATACGCAGTATTTT	CASSAQDRDTQYF
-	TRBJ2-7	TRBV27	TRBD2	TGTGCCAGCAGTTTAACTAGCGTCCACGGGCAGTACTTC	CASSLTSVHGQYF
once	TRBJ1-1	TRBV27	-	TGTGCCAGCACCCGCGGGGGAGGAAACACTGAAGCTTTCTTT	CASTRGGGNTEAFF
-	TRBJ2-1	TRBV29-1	-	TGCAGCGTTGGGGAATTCAATGAGCAGTTCTTC	CSVGEFNEQFF
medium-sized	TRBJ1-1	TRBV9	-	TGTGCCAGCAGCGGTGGGTTAGGCACTGAAGCTTTCTTT	CASSGGLGTEAFF
medium-sized	TRBJ2-5	TRBV11-1	-	TGTGCCAGCACCCCCTGGGGCCAAGAGACCCAGTACTTC	CASTPWGQETQYF
-	TRBJ1-1	TRBV6-5	-	TGTGCCAGCACCCTGGGGGTGCACACTGAAGCTTTCTTT	CASTLGVHTEAFF
-	TRBJ2-2	TRBV14	TRBD2	TGTGCCAGCAGCCAAGATTTCCTAGCGGTTCACACCGGGGAGCTGTTTTTT	CASSQDFLAVHTGELFF
-	TRBJ2-1	TRBV6-5	-	TGTGCCAGCAGTTATTTCGGCGGCTACAATGAGCAGTTCTTC	CASSYFGGYNEQFF
-	TRBJ2-1	TRBV5-1	-	TGCGCCAGCAGCTTGTCCGACAGCCGCTCCTACAATGAGCAGTTCTTC	CASSLSDSRSYNEQFF
-	TRBJ2-2	TRBV4-2	TRBD2	TGTGCCAGCAGCCACCCCATCGGGCGGGAGCGGGGCGGGGAGCTGTTTTTT	CASSHPIGRERGGELFF
-	TRBJ1-4	TRBV19	TRBD1	TGTGCCAGTAGTGGGGGACAGGGGGGTGAAAAACTGTTTTTT	CASSGGQGGEKLFF
-	TRBJ2-7	TRBV6-1	-	TGTGCCAGCAATCATAGAAGCTCCTACGAGCAGTACTTC	CASNHRSSYEQYF
-	TRBJ2-4	TRBV6-1	-	TGTGCCAGCAGTGAAGCATATGCGAGAGGGTCGAACTTC	CASSEAYARGSNF
-	TRBJ2-7	TRBV5-4	TRBD2	TGTGCCAGCAGCCCGGGATGGGGAGGGTACGAGCAGTACTTC	CASSPGWGGYEQYF
few	TRBJ1-1	TRBV13	-	TGTGCCAGCAGCTTGTGGCAGTCGAACACTGAAGCTTTCTTT	CASSLWQSNTEAFF
-	TRBJ1-1	TRBV5-4	TRBD1	TGTGCCAGCAGCCAAGGACAGGAGGGGAGAACTGAAGCTTTCTTT	CASSQGQEGRTEAFF
-	TRBJ1-2	TRBV11-1	-	TGTGCCAGCAGCTTGTTCGGGACATGGGAATGGAACTATGGCTACACCTTC	CASSLFGTWEWNYGYTF
-	TRBJ1-5	TRBV7-3	-	TGTGCCAGCAGCCAAACCCCCAATCAGCCCCAGCATTTT	CASSQTPNQPQHF
-	TRBJ2-1	TRBV27	TRBD2	TGTGCCAGCCTCCTAGCGGGGAATGAGCAGTTCTTC	CASLLAGNEQFF
-	TRBJ2-5	TRBV25-1	-	TGTGCCAGCAGTGAAACGGGCTGGGCAGAGACCCAGTACTTC	CASSETGWAETQYF
few	TRBJ2-7	TRBV28	-	TGTGCCAGCAGTTTATCCTCCGGGGGTAGTACCGAGCAGTACTTC	CASSLSSGGSTEQYF
once	TRBJ1-1	TRBV4-1	-	TGCGCCAGCAGCCAAGATGTAGGGGTGAACACTGAAGCTTTCTTT	CASSQDVGVNTEAFF